This T cell receptor beta chain was recovered during a study of blood T cell repertoires in COVID-19. Study-level information: Material from acute and convalescent COVID-19 was sourced from the United States, Italy and Spain. T cells, B-cell-depleted T cells, or PBMCs supplied cDNA or gDNA.

The CDR3 is made up of 14 amino acids. The germline CDR1 and CDR2 sequences are MGHRA and YSYEKL. The V and J ends lost 3 bases and 3 bases respectively, with 9 bases between them. Authors' data handling: Cell counts per sample came from amplifying reference gene primers. Generated by immunoSEQ multiplex PCR, the TCRdb table keeps only in-frame clones and is missing some. V and J calls and clone size are copied from that table; D and trimming were computed from the DNA. The repertoire holds around 70,000 clones, with around 80% as singletons. This TCR was recovered from a man aged 60 to 69 with active or convalescent COVID-19. The specimen was peripheral blood. V is TRBV4-1 and J is TRBJ1-5; D not certain. This CDR3 is CASSHASNNQPQHF. The CDR3 region has the DNA TGCGCCAGCAGCCACGCTAGCAACAATCAGCCCCAGCATTTT.